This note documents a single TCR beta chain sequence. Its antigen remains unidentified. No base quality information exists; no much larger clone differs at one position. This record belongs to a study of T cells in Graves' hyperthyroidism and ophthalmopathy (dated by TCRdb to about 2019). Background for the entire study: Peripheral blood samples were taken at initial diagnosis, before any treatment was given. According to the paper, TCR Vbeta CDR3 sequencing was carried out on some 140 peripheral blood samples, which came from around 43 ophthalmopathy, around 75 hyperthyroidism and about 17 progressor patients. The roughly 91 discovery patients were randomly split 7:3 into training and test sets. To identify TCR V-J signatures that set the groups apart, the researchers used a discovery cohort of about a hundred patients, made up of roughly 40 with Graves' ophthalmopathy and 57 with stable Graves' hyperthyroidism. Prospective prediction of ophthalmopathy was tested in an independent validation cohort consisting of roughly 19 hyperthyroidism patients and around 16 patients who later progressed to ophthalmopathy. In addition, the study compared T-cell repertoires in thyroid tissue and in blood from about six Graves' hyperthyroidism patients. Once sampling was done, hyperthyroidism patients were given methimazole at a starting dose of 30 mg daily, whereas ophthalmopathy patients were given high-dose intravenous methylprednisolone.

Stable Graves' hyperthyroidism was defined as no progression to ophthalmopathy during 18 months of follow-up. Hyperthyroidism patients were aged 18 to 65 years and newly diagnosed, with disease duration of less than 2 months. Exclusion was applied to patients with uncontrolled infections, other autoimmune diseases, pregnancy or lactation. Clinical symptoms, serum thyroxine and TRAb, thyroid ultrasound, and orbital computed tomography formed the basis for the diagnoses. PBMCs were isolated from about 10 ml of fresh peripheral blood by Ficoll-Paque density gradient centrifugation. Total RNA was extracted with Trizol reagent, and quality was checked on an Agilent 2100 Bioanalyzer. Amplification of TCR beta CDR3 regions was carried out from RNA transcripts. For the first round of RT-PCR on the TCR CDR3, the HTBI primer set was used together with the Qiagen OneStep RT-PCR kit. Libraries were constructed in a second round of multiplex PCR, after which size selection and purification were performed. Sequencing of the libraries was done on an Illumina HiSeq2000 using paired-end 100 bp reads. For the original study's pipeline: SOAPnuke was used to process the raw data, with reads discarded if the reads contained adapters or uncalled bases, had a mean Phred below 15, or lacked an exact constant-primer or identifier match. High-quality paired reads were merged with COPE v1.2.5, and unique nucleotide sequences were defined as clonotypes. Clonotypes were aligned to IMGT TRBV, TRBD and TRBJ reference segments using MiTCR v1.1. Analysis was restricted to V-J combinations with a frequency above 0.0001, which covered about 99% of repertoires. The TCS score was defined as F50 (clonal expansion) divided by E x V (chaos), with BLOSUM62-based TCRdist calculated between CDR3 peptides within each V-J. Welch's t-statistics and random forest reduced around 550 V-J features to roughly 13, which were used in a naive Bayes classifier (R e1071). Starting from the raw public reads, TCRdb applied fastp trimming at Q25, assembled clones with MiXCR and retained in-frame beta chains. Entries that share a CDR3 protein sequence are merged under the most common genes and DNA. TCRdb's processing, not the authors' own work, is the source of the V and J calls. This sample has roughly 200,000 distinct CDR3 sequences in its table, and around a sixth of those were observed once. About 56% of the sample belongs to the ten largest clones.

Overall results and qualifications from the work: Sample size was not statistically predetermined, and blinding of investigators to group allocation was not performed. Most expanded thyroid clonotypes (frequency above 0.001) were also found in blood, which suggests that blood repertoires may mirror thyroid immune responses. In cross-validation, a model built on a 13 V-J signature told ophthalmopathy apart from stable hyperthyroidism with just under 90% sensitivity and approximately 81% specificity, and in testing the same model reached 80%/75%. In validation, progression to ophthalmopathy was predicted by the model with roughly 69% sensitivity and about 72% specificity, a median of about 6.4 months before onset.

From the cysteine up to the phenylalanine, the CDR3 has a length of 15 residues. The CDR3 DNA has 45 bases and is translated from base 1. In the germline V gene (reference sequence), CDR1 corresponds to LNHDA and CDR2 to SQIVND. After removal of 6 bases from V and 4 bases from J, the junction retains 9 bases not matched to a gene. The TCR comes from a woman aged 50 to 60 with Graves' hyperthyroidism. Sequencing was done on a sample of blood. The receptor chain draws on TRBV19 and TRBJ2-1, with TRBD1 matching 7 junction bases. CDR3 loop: CASSLTGFPYNEQFF. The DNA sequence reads TGTGCCAGTAGCCTGACAGGGTTCCCTTACAATGAGCAGTTCTTC.